Each of the 13 T cell receptor beta chains below was sequenced from the same sample in a study of cytomegalovirus exposure and HLA in healthy donors. The primer mix had 60 Vbeta and 13 Jbeta primers. The table came from immunoSEQ multiplex PCR; TCRdb's copy has only in-frame clones and leaves some out. The sample has 75,000 to 100,000 clones; around 80% are singletons. Sequencing was done on a sample of PBMCs. These receptors were taken from a man aged 35-49 years in good health and CMV-seropositive.

The CDR3 region has the DNA TGTGCCATCAGTGAGCCGATGAATATCACTCAGGGAATTTCCTACAATGAGCAGTTCTTC. The encoded protein is CAISEPMNITQGISYNEQFF. This chain links TRBV10-3 with TRBJ2-1, with D possibly TRBD1 on 5 matching bases. The germline V and J ends were trimmed by 2 bases and 1 base, with 24 bases remaining between them. Looked up from germline, CDR1 is ENHRY and CDR2 is SYGVKD. This CDR3 comprises 20 residues.

The CDR3 sequence: CASLGFSGANVLTF. CDR3 DNA: TGTGCCAGTCTCGGGTTCTCTGGGGCCAACGTCCTGACTTTC. The chain uses TRBV5-4 and TRBJ2-6; unclear D gene. The CDR3 totals 14 residues. Germline V lookup: CDR1 SGHNT, CDR2 YYREEE (reference sequence). Trimming pared 8 bases from V and 0 bases from J, leaving 9 bases between.

The chain has TRBV29-1 and TRBJ1-2; D possibly corresponds to TRBD1 (6 bases). Trimming took off 7 bases at V and 2 bases at J, with 14 bases between the two ends. There are 13 residues in the CDR3. The germline CDR1 and CDR2 sequences are SQVTM and ANQGSEA. The CDR3 bases are TGCAGCGCCTTGACAGGCTACAACTATGGCTACACCTTC. This encodes CSALTGYNYGYTF.

The rearrangement joins TRBV5-1 to TRBJ2-7, with 9 bases fitting TRBD1. This CDR3 has 15 residues. Germline V CDR1 and CDR2: SGHRS, YFSETQ. The V gene end was trimmed by 0 bases and the J gene end by 4 bases; junction bases not matched to a gene: 5. CDR3 protein: CASSLVGDRAYEQYF. Here the CDR3 DNA reads TGCGCCAGCAGCTTGGTGGGGGACAGGGCTTACGAGCAGTACTTC.

About this clone itself: Other nucleotide sequences from this sample produce the same CDR3. This chain joins TRBV5-1 and TRBJ2-1; 8 bases line up with TRBD2. V shed 0 bases, J shed 10 bases, and the junction held 9 bases outside the gene matches. This CDR3 has 15 residues. Per germline, CDR1 SGHRS and CDR2 YFSETQ. The CDR3 region has the DNA TGCGCCAGCAGCTTGGAAACGAGCGGGAGTGCAGAGCAGTTCTTC. It is translated as CASSLETSGSAEQFF.

The V gene is TRBV2, the J gene TRBJ1-5, with D possibly matching TRBD1 (6 bases). V was trimmed by 5 bases and J by 4 bases, leaving 9 bases between them. The germline CDR1 and CDR2 sequences are SNHLY and FYNNEI. This CDR3 region has 13 residues. Here the CDR3 reads CASSNTGNQPQHF. CDR3 sequence (DNA): TGTGCCAGCAGTAACACAGGGAATCAGCCCCAGCATTTT. The entire variable domain, with the rest obtained from reference TRBV2 and TRBJ1-5, is as follows: EPEVTQTPSHQVTQMGQEVILRCVPISNHLYFYWYRQILGQKVEFLVSFYNNEISEKSEIFDDQFSVERPDGSNFTLKIRSTKLEDSAMYFCASSNTGNQPQHFGDGTRLSIL.

As for this clone: The junction does not match germline at one end; this may be a read error. V is TRBV7-7 and J is TRBJ2-5; 9 bases agree with TRBD1. Germline CDR1 is SSHAT and CDR2 is FNYEAQ (reference sequence). The CDR3 covers 16 residues. The CDR3 loop reads CASSLAGQGLGETQYF. CDR3 nucleotide sequence: TGTGCTAGCAGCTTAGCCGGACAGGGGCTGGGGGAGACCCAGTACTTC.

The chain carries TRBV4-1 and TRBJ2-7; D may be TRBD2 (6 bases). There are 13 residues in the CDR3. The germline V and J ends were trimmed by 0 bases and 6 bases, with 9 bases remaining between them. In germline, CDR1 is MGHRA, CDR2 YSYEKL. The CDR3 protein is CASSQDRGFEQYF. CDR3 nucleotide sequence: TGCGCCAGCAGCCAAGATCGGGGGTTCGAGCAGTACTTC.

The chain couples TRBV7-9 to TRBJ1-4; 12 bases are shared with TRBD1. V lost 3 bases, J lost 6 bases, and 5 bases stayed unmatched. This CDR3 spans 16 amino acids. Looked up from germline, CDR1 is SEHNR and CDR2 is FQNEAQ (reference sequence). This CDR3 is CASSLGDRGRDEKLFF. The CDR3 nucleotides are TGTGCCAGCAGCTTGGGGGACAGGGGGCGCGATGAAAAACTGTTTTTT.

This clone appeared a few times. The CDR3 sequence is CASTTGGHYGYTF. For the CDR3, the DNA is TGTGCCAGCACGACCGGCGGCCACTATGGCTACACCTTC. V usage is TRBV6-1 and J usage is TRBJ1-2; D call uncertain. Trimming pared 7 bases from V and 3 bases from J, leaving 12 bases between. CDR1 and CDR2 (germline): MNHNS, SASEGT. The CDR3 is 13 residues long.

This chain links TRBV7-2 with TRBJ1-2; D is possibly TRBD1 (6 bases). The CDR3 is 14 residues long. The germline CDR1 and CDR2 sequences are SGHTA and FQGNSA. V lost 4 bases and J 0 bases, leaving 9 bases between the germline ends. CDR3 region: CASSYGQSNYGYTF. The CDR3 DNA follows: TGTGCCAGCAGCTACGGACAGTCTAACTATGGCTACACCTTC.

There are a few counts of this clone. The chain carries TRBV6-5 and TRBJ1-5; 8 nucleotides agree with TRBD1. V dropped 5 bases and J dropped 0; count of bases not matched to a gene: 3. CDR1 is MNHEY, CDR2 SVGAGI, per germline. CDR3 size: 15 residues. CDR3: CASSRTGNSNQPQHF. CDR3 coding DNA: TGTGCCAGCAGTAGGACAGGGAATAGCAATCAGCCCCAGCATTTT.

The V call is TRBV6-1, the J call TRBJ2-2, with TRBD1 matching over 7 bases. The CDR3 sequence is 16 residues long. Per germline, CDR1 MNHNS and CDR2 SASEGT. Unmatched junction bases numbered 4, after V lost 3 bases and J lost 0 bases. CDR3 region: CASSDYGTANTGELFF. The CDR3 coding sequence is TGTGCCAGCAGTGACTACGGGACAGCGAACACCGGGGAGCTGTTTTTT.